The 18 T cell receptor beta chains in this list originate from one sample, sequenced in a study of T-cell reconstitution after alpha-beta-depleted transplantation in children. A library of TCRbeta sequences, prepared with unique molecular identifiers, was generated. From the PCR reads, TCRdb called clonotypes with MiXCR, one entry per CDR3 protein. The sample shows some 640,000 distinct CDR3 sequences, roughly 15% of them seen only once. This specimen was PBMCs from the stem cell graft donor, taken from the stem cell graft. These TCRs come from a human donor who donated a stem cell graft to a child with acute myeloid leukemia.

CDR3 sequence reads: CSARGGTAREQYF. In DNA, the CDR3 is TGCAGTGCTAGAGGGGGGACGGCTAGGGAGCAGTACTTC. The chain joins TRBV20-1 to TRBJ2-7, with D possibly being TRBD1 or TRBD2 (5 bases each). This CDR3 is built from 13 residues. The germline V gene has CDR1 DFQATT and CDR2 SNEGSKA (reference sequence). V shed 1 base and J shed 7 bases, with 14 bases lying between them.

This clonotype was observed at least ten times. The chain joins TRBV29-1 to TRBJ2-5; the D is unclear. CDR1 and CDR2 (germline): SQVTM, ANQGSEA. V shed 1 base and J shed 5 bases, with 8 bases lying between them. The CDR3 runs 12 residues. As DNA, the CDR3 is TGCAGCGTTGAAGCCGACCTCGAGACCCAGTACTTC. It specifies CSVEADLETQYF.

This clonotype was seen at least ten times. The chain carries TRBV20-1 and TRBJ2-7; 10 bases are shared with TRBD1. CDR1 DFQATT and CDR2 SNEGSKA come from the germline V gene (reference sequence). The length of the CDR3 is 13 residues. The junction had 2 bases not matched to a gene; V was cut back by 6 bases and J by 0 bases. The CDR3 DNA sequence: TGCAGTGCAGGGACAGGGGTCTCCTACGAGCAGTACTTC. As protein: CSAGTGVSYEQYF.

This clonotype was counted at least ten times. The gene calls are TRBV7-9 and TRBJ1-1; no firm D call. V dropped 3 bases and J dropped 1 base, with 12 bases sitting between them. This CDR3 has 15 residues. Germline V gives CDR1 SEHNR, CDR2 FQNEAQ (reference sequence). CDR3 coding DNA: TGTGCCAGCAGCTTTCGGGAGTTAAGGAACACTGAAGCTTTCTTT. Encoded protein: CASSFRELRNTEAFF.

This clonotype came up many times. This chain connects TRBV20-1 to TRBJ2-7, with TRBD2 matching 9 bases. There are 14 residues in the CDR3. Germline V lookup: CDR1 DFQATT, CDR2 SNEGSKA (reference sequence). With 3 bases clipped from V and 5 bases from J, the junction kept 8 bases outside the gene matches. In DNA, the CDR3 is TGCAGTGCTAGTTTTGGGCGGGGGGGTAACGAGCAGTACTTC. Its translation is CSASFGRGGNEQYF.

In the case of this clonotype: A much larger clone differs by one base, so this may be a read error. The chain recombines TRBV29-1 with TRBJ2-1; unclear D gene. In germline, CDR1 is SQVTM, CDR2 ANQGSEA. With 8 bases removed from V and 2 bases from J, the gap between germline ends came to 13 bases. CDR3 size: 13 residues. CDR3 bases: TGCAGCATCGAGACCGTTGCCTACAATGAGCAGTTCTTC. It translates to CSIETVAYNEQFF.

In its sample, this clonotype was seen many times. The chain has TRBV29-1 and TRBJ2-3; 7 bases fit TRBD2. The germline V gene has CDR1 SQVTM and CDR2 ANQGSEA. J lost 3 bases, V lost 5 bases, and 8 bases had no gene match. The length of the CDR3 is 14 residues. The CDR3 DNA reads TGCAGCGTTACGCGGCTAGCGGAGACAGATACGCAGTATTTT. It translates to CSVTRLAETDTQYF.

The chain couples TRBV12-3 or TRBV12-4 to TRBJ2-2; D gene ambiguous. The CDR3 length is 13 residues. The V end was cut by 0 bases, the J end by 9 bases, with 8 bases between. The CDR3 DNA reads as TGTGCCAGCAGTTTAGCGGTCGTCCGGGAGCTGTTTTTT. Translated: CASSLAVVRELFF.

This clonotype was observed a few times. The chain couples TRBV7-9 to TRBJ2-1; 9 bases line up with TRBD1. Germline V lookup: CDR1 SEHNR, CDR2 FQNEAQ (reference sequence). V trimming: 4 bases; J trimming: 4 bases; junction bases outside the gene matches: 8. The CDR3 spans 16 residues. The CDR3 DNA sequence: TGTGCCAGCAGCTCGGTCCGGGACAGGGATTACAATGAGCAGTTCTTC. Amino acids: CASSSVRDRDYNEQFF.

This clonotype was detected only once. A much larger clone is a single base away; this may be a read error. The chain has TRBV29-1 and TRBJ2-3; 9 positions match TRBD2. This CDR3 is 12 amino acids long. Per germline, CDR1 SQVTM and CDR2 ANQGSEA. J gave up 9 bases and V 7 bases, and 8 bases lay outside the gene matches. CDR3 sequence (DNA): TGCAGCGGCGGGGCTAGCGGGGTGACGCAGTATTTT. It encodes CSGGASGVTQYF.

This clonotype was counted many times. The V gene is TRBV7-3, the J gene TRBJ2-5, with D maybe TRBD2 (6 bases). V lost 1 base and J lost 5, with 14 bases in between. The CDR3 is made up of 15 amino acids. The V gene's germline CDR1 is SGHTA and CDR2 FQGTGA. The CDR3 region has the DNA TGTGCCAGCAGCTTAAGCGGGGACGGCGGCGAGACCCAGTACTTC. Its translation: CASSLSGDGGETQYF. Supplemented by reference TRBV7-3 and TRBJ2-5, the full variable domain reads GAGVSQTPSNKVTEKGKYVELRCDPISGHTALYWYRQSLGQGPEFLIYFQGTGAADDSGLPNDRFFAVRPEGSVSTLKIQRTERGDSAVYLCASSLSGDGGETQYFGPGTRLLVL.

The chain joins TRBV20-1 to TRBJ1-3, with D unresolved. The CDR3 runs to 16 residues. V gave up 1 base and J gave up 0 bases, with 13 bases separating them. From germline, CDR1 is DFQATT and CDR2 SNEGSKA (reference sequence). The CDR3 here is CSARAEGSHSGNTIYF. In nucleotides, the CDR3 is TGCAGTGCTAGAGCGGAGGGCAGCCACTCTGGAAACACCATATATTTT.

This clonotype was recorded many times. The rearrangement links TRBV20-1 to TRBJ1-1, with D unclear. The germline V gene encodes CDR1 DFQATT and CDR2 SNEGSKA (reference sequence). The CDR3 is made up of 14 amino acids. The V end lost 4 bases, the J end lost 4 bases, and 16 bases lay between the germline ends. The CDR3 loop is CSATLLRVGTEAFF. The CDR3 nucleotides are TGCAGTGCTACGCTTTTGAGGGTTGGCACTGAAGCTTTCTTT.

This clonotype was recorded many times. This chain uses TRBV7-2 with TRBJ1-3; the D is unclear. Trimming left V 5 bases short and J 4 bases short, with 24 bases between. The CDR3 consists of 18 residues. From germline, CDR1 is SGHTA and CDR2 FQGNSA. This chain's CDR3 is CASSLPDKSPAVGNTIYF. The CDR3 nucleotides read TGTGCCAGCAGCCTCCCGGATAAGTCGCCAGCTGTCGGAAACACCATATATTTT. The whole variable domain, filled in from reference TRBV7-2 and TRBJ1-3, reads GAGVSQSPSNKVTEKGKDVELRCDPISGHTALYWYRQSLGQGLEFLIYFQGNSAPDKSGLPSDRFSAERTGGSVSTLTIQRTQQEDSAVYLCASSLPDKSPAVGNTIYFGEGSWLTVV.

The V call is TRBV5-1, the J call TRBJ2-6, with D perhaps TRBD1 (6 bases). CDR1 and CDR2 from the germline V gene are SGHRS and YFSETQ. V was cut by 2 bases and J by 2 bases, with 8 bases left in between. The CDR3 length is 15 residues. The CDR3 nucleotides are TGCGCCAGCAGCTTTCAGGGGCCTGGGGCCAACGTCCTGACTTTC. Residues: CASSFQGPGANVLTF.

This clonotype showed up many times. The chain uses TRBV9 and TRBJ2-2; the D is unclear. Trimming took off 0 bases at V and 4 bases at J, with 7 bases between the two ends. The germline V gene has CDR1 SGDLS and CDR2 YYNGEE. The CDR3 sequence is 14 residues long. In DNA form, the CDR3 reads TGTGCCAGCAGCGTAGAAACGGGCACCGGGGAGCTGTTTTTT. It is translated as CASSVETGTGELFF.

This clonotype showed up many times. CDR3 bases: TGTGCCAGCAGGGGACTTCAAGAGACCCAGTACTTC. As protein: CASRGLQETQYF. The V gene is TRBV12-3 or TRBV12-4, the J gene TRBJ2-5, with D tentatively TRBD2 (6 bases). V dropped 6 bases and J dropped 2 bases, with 7 bases sitting between them. CDR3 length: 12 amino acids.

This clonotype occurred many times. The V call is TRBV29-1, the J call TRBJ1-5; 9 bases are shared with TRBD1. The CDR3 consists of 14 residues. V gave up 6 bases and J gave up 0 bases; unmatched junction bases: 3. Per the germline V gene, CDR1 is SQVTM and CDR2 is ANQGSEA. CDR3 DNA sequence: TGCAGCGTCGGGACAGGGTATAGCAATCAGCCCCAGCATTTT. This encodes CSVGTGYSNQPQHF.